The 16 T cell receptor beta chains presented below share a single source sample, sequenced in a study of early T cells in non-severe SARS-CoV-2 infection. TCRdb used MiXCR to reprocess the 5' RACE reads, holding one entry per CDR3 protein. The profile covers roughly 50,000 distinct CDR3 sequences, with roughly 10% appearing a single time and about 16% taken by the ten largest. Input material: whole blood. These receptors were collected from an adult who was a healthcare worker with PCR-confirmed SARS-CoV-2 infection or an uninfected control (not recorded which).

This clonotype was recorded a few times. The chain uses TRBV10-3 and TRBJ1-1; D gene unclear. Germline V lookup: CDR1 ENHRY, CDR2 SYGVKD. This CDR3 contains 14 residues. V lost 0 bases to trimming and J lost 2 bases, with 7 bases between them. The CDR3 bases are TGTGCCATCAGTGAGTCGCCAGGAAACACTGAAGCTTTCTTT. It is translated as CAISESPGNTEAFF.

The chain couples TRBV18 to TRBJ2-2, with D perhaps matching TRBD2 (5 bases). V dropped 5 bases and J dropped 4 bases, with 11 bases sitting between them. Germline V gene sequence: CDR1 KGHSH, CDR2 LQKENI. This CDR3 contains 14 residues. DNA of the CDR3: TGTGCCAGCTCATCCACAGAGGGCACCGGGGAGCTGTTTTTT. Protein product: CASSSTEGTGELFF.

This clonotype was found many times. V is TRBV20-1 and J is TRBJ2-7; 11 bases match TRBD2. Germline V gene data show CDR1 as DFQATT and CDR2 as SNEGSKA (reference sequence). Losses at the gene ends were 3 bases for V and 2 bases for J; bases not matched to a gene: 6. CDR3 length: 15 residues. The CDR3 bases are TGCAGTGCTAGGGCGACTAGCGGGGATCCCTACGAGCAGTACTTC. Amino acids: CSARATSGDPYEQYF.

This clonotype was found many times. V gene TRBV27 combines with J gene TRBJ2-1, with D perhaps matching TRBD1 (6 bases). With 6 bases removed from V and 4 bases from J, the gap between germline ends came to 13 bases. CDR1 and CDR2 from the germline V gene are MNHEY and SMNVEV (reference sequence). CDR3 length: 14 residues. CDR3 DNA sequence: TGTGCCAGCAGAGAAGACAGGCGTTACAATGAGCAGTTCTTC. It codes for CASREDRRYNEQFF.

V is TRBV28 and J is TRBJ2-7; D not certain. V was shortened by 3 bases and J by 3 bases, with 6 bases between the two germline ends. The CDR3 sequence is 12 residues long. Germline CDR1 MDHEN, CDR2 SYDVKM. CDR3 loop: CASSLGRYEQYF. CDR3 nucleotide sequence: TGTGCCAGCAGTTTGGGCCGCTACGAGCAGTACTTC.

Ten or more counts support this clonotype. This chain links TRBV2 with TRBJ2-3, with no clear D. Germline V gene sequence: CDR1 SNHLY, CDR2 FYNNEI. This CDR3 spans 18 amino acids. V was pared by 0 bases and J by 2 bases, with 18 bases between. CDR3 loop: CASSEALLERVNTDTQYF. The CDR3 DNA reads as TGTGCCAGCAGTGAAGCGCTTCTAGAGCGTGTTAACACAGATACGCAGTATTTT.

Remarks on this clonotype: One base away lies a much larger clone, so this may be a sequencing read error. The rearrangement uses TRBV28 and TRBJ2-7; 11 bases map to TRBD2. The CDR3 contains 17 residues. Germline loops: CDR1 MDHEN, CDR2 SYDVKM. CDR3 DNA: TGTACCAGCAGTCCACACCGCACTAGCGGGAGCCTATACGAGCAGTACTTC. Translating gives CTSSPHRTSGSLYEQYF.

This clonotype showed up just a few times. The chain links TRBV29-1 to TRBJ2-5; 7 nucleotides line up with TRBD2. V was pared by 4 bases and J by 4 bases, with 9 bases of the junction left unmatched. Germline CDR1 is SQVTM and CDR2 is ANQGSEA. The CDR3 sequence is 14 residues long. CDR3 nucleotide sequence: TGCAGCGTTGTTACAGCGGGGAGGGGAGAGACCCAGTACTTC. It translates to CSVVTAGRGETQYF. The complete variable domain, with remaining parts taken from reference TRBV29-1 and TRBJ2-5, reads SAVISQKPSRDICQRGTSLTIQCQVDSQVTMMFWYRQQPGQSLTLIATANQGSEATYESGFVIDKFPISRPNLTFSTLTVSNMSPEDSSIYLCSVVTAGRGETQYFGPGTRLLVL.

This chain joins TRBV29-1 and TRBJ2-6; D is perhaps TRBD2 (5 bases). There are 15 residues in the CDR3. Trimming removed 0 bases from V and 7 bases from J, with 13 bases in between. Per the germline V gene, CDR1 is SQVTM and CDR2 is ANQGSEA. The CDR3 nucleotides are TGCAGCGTTGAAGATCCAGTTGGAGGTGCCAACGTCCTGACTTTC. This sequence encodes CSVEDPVGGANVLTF.

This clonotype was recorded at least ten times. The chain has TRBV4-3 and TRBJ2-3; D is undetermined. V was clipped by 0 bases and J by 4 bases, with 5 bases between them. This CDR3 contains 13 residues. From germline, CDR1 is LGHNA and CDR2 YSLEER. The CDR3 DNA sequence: TGCGCCAGCAGCCAAGATCTGGCAGATACGCAGTATTTT. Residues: CASSQDLADTQYF.

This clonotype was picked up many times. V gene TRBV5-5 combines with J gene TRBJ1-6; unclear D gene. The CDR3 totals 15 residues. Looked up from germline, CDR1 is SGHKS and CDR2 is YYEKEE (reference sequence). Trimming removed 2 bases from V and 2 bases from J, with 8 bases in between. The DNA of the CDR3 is TGTGCCAGCAGCTTTTTTCTGGCCTATAATTCACCCCTCCACTTT. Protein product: CASSFFLAYNSPLHF.

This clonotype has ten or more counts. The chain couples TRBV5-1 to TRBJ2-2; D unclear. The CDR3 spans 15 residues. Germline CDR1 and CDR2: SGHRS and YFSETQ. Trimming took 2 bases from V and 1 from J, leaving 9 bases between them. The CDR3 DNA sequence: TGCGCCAGCAGCTTACTTGAAGTGAACACCGGGGAGCTGTTTTTT. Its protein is CASSLLEVNTGELFF.

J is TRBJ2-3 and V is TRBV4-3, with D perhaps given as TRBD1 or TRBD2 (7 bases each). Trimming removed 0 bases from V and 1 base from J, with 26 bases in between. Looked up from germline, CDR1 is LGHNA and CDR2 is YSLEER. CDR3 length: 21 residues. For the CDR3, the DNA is TGCGCCAGCAGCCAAGAAAGCCATAGGAGACAGGGTCGGGAGGGCACAGATACGCAGTATTTT. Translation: CASSQESHRRQGREGTDTQYF.

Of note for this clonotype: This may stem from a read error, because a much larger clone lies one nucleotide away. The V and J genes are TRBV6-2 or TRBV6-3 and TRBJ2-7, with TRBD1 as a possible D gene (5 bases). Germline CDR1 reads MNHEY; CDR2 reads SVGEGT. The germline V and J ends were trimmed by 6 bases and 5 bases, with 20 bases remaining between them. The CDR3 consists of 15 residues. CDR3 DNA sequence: TGTGCCAGCAGCTACCACGGACATGGGAATCACGAGCAGTACTTC. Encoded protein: CASSYHGHGNHEQYF.

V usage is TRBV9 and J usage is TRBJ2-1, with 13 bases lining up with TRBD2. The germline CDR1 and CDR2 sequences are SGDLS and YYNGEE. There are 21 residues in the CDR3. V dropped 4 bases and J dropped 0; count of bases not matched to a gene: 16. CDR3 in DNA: TGTGCCAGCAGCAGGGCAGGGCGAACTAGCGGGAGGGCCAGCTCCTACAATGAGCAGTTCTTC. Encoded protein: CASSRAGRTSGRASSYNEQFF.

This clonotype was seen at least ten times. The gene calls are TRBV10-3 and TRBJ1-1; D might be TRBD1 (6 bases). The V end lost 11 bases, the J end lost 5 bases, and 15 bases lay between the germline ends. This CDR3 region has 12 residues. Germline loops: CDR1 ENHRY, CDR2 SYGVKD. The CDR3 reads CAVRGVSTEAFF. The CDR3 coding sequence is TGTGCCGTTAGGGGGGTTTCGACTGAAGCTTTCTTT.